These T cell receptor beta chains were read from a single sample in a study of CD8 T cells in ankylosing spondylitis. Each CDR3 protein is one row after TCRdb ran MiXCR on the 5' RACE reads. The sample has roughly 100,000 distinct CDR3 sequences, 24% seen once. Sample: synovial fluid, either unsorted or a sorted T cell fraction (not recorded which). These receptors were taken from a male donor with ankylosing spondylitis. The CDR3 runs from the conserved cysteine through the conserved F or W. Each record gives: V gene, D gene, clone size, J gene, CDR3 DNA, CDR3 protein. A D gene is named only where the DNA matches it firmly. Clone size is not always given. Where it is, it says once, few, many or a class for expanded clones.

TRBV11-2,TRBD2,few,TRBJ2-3,TGTGCCAGCGAGCCAGCCTTCTTTACAGTGGCTAGCGGTCTGTGGGATACGCAGTATTTT,CASEPAFFTVASGLWDTQYF
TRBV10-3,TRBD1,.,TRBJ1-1,TGTGCCATCAGCCTTGACAGGGGAAACACTGAAGCTTTCTTT,CAISLDRGNTEAFF
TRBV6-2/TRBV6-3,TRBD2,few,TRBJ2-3,TGTGCCAGCAGTTACTCGGGACCCCTCGGAACTAGCGGGAGTCGAACAGATACGCAGTATTTT,CASSYSGPLGTSGSRTDTQYF
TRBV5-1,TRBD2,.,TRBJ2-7,TGCGCCAGCAGCCACGGGACTAGCGGGACGGGCGAGCAGTACTTC,CASSHGTSGTGEQYF
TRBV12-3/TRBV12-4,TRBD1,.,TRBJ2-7,TGTGCCAGCAGTTTACTGACAGGGAACTCCTACGAGCAGTACTTC,CASSLLTGNSYEQYF
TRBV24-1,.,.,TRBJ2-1,TGTGCCACCAGTGACCCCAGGGTGGGTCTTTACAATGAGCAGTTCTTC,CATSDPRVGLYNEQFF
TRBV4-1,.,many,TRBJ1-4,TGCGCCAGCAGCCAAGGCCGGGGGGGTGGCTTTAAACTGTTTTTT,CASSQGRGGGFKLFF
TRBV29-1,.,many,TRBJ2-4,TGCAGCGTTGAATGGAACAGCAAGCAGTACTTC,CSVEWNSKQYF
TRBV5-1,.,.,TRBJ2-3,TGCGCCAGCAGCTTGGGGATACGCACAGATACGCAGTATTTT,CASSLGIRTDTQYF
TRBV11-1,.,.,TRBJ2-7,TGTGCCAGCATGGCTGCAAACGAGCAGTACTTC,CASMAANEQYF